These T cell receptor beta chains were read from a single sample in a study of early T cells in non-severe SARS-CoV-2 infection. TCRdb re-called the 5' RACE reads with MiXCR, one entry per CDR3 protein. The table shows 50,000 to 60,000 distinct CDR3 sequences, with under 15% occurring only once. Sequences were obtained from whole blood. Receptor source: an adult who was a healthcare worker with PCR-confirmed SARS-CoV-2 infection or an uninfected control (not recorded which). The CDR3 runs from the conserved cysteine through the conserved F or W. A D gene is named only where the DNA matches it firmly. Size values are once, few and many counts, or a class for expanded clones, and some rows have none.

DNA	CDR3	D	size	V	J
TGTGCCAGCAGCTTAGGCCGGGCCGGCGGGGAGACCCAGTACTTC	CASSLGRAGGETQYF	-	few	TRBV7-9	TRBJ2-5
TGTGCCAGCAGCCACTCCGGACAGGGTCGAGAGACCCAGTACTTC	CASSHSGQGRETQYF	TRBD1	few	TRBV3-1	TRBJ2-5
TGTGCCAGCAGCTTCACAGGGGGCGCAATCTACAATGAGCAGTTCTTC	CASSFTGGAIYNEQFF	TRBD1	-	TRBV5-4	TRBJ2-1
TGTGCCAGCACTGCGGGGACAGGGGGCTACGAGCAGTACTTC	CASTAGTGGYEQYF	TRBD1	few	TRBV6-1	TRBJ2-7
TGTGCCAGCAGCGGACAGGGGGCTCGAAATGAGCAGTTCTTC	CASSGQGARNEQFF	TRBD1	few	TRBV5-6	TRBJ2-1
TGTGCCAGCAGCCTTGGGGTTACCTACGAGCAGTACTTC	CASSLGVTYEQYF	-	-	TRBV6-6	TRBJ2-7
TGTGCCAGCACCCCTTTGGAGTTGGGGGGCGAGCAGTACTTC	CASTPLELGGEQYF	-	-	TRBV7-2	TRBJ2-7
TGTGCCAGCAGCCCCCGCCGGCTGTCTCCCGAGCAGTACTTC	CASSPRRLSPEQYF	-	-	TRBV3-1	TRBJ2-7
TGTGCCAGTAGTCCGCAGGGGCCCGGACACGTCTATGGCTACACCTTC	CASSPQGPGHVYGYTF	-	few	TRBV19	TRBJ1-2
TGCGCCACCGCAACGGGACCCACCTACGAGCAGTACTTC	CATATGPTYEQYF	-	many	TRBV10-2	TRBJ2-7
TGCAGCGCTAGAACAACGGGGGGGCTCATAGAGACCCAGTACTTC	CSARTTGGLIETQYF	TRBD2	few	TRBV29-1	TRBJ2-5
TGTGCCAGCAGTTACGCAGGGACAGGTTCCGTGAACACTGAAGCTTTCTTT	CASSYAGTGSVNTEAFF	TRBD1	-	TRBV6-5	TRBJ1-1
TGTGCCAGCAGCCTCGCCGGGGCCTCAGGGAATGAGCAGTTCTTC	CASSLAGASGNEQFF	-	-	TRBV7-3	TRBJ2-1
TGTGCCAGCCGACCTGGGGGGGTGAACGAGCAGTACTTC	CASRPGGVNEQYF	TRBD2	-	TRBV12-3/TRBV12-4	TRBJ2-7
TGTGCCAGCAGTTATCAATCCTATGGCTACACCTTC	CASSYQSYGYTF	-	-	TRBV28	TRBJ1-2
TGTGCCACCTCAAGTGTAAGACAGGGGGACACTGAAGCTTTCTTT	CATSSVRQGDTEAFF	TRBD1	-	TRBV19	TRBJ1-1
TGCAGTGCTAGGTTGGTGGGGATGAACACTGAAGCTTTCTTT	CSARLVGMNTEAFF	-	many	TRBV20-1	TRBJ1-1
TGCAGCGCTAGAAGACAGGGCTACGAGCAGTACTTC	CSARRQGYEQYF	TRBD1	medium-sized	TRBV29-1	TRBJ2-7
TGTGCCAGCACAGAGTTCAAAATTTATAGCAATCAGCCCCAGCATTTT	CASTEFKIYSNQPQHF	-	-	TRBV2	TRBJ1-5
TGTGCCAGCTCACAGGGACAGTGGGATGAAAAACTGTTTTTT	CASSQGQWDEKLFF	TRBD1	-	TRBV18	TRBJ1-4
TGTGCCAGCAGTGCCAGGGAGGCCGGGCAGTACTTC	CASSAREAGQYF	-	-	TRBV6-1	TRBJ2-7
TGTGCCAGCAGCTTGGACAGGGGTACCCACGAGCAGTACTTC	CASSLDRGTHEQYF	TRBD1	few	TRBV11-2	TRBJ2-7
TGTGCCAGCAGCTTCGTCGGAACAGAGCAAGCGCCCCTCCACTTT	CASSFVGTEQAPLHF	-	few	TRBV7-2	TRBJ1-6
TGTGCCTGGAGTGTACAGGGGGCGGGCTACGAGCAGTACTTC	CAWSVQGAGYEQYF	TRBD1	once	TRBV30	TRBJ2-7
TGTGCCAGCAGCCAAGTGGGAGGCCGGGACTCCCAAGAGACCCAGTACTTC	CASSQVGGRDSQETQYF	-	-	TRBV3-1	TRBJ2-5
TGCAGCGTTGCAAGGCTGAACACTGAAGCTTTCTTT	CSVARLNTEAFF	-	many	TRBV29-1	TRBJ1-1
TGTGCCATCAAAAGAACAGGAGGAAATTCACCCCTCCACTTT	CAIKRTGGNSPLHF	-	few	TRBV10-3	TRBJ1-6
TGCGCCAGCAGCCGTGATGTCGGGGACGGGGAGCTGTTTTTT	CASSRDVGDGELFF	-	many	TRBV4-1	TRBJ2-2
TGCGCCAGCAGCTGGATGGGGGACGGACGAGAGCAGTACTTC	CASSWMGDGREQYF	-	-	TRBV5-1	TRBJ2-7
TGTGCCAGCAGCCAAGCGCGGGGCTACGAGCAGTACTTC	CASSQARGYEQYF	-	many	TRBV7-6	TRBJ2-7
TGTGCCAGCAGTATCAACCGGGACTACGAGCAGTACTTC	CASSINRDYEQYF	-	few	TRBV12-3/TRBV12-4	TRBJ2-7
TGTGCCAGCAGCTTAGGGGAAGGGGGCCCGAGCTCCTACAATGAGCAGTTCTTC	CASSLGEGGPSSYNEQFF	TRBD1	few	TRBV7-2	TRBJ2-1
TGCGCCAGCAGCTATGGGGATTACGAGCAGTACTTC	CASSYGDYEQYF	-	-	TRBV5-1	TRBJ2-7
TGTGCCAGCAGGATCAGGGGCAATTATGGCTACACCTTC	CASRIRGNYGYTF	-	-	TRBV6-5	TRBJ1-2